The 26 T cell receptor beta chains reported below all come from one sample, sequenced in a study of T-cell reconstitution after alpha-beta-depleted transplantation in children. It was with unique molecular identifiers that the TCRbeta library was prepared. TCRdb recomputed calls from the PCR reads with MiXCR, one row per CDR3 protein. Of approximately 93,000 distinct CDR3 sequences listed, 7% to 10% were seen once; the top ten hold 5.5% to 7%. Sequences were derived from PBMCs from the stem cell graft donor, sampled from the stem cell graft. Receptors were obtained from a human donor who donated a stem cell graft to a child with congenital amegakaryocytic thrombocytopenia.

This clonotype was detected many times. A much larger clonotype is one base distant, so this may be a read error. The chain uses TRBV2 and TRBJ1-2, with 10 bases aligning to TRBD1. The germline CDR1 and CDR2 sequences are SNHLY and FYNNEI. V gave up 5 bases and J gave up 6 bases; unmatched junction bases: 3. This CDR3 is built from 13 residues. CDR3 in amino acids: CASSTGTGDGYTF. CDR3 nucleotides: TGTGCCAGCAGTACCGGGACAGGGGATGGCTACACCTTC.

The sample holds many counts of this clonotype. The chain has TRBV7-9 and TRBJ2-1; D is unresolved. CDR3 length: 14 residues. The V end was cut by 3 bases, the J end by 0 bases, with 6 bases between. Germline V CDR1 and CDR2: SEHNR, FQNEAQ (reference sequence). The DNA for the CDR3 is TGTGCCAGCAGCTTCCAAAGCTCCTACAATGAGCAGTTCTTC. Amino acid sequence: CASSFQSSYNEQFF.

This clonotype has a count of ten or more. The V call is TRBV5-1, the J call TRBJ1-1, with a possible D match to TRBD1 (5 bases). The V and J ends lost 0 bases and 4 bases respectively, with 13 bases between them. Germline V CDR1 and CDR2: SGHRS, YFSETQ. The CDR3 loop spans 15 amino acids. CDR3 coding DNA: TGCGCCAGCAGCTTGGCTCAGGGATGGAGCACTGAAGCTTTCTTT. As protein: CASSLAQGWSTEAFF.

This chain joins TRBV4-3 and TRBJ1-2; 7 nucleotides align to TRBD1. This CDR3 has 13 amino acids. J lost 4 bases, V lost 3 bases, and 2 bases had no gene match. CDR1 is LGHNA, CDR2 YSLEER, per germline. CDR3 sequence (DNA): TGCGCCAGCAGCCATACAGGGGTCTATGGCTACACCTTC. This codes for CASSHTGVYGYTF.

At least ten counts were recorded for this clonotype. The chain employs TRBV10-3 and TRBJ1-5, with D possibly TRBD1 on 5 matching bases. Trimming took off 0 bases at V and 0 bases at J, with 9 bases between the two ends. The CDR3 runs to 16 residues. In germline, CDR1 is ENHRY, CDR2 SYGVKD. The CDR3 spells CAISESGPYSNQPQHF. As DNA, the CDR3 is TGTGCCATCAGTGAGTCGGGACCATATAGCAATCAGCCCCAGCATTTT.

At least ten counts were recorded for this clonotype. The chain recombines TRBV11-2 with TRBJ2-7; tentative D call: TRBD1 (5 bases). The V gene's germline CDR1 is SGHAT and CDR2 FQNNGV. Trimming left V 4 bases short and J 2 bases short, with 21 bases between. The CDR3 runs 17 residues. The CDR3: CASSSFPLGQLAYEQYF. The CDR3 DNA sequence: TGTGCCAGCAGCTCGTTCCCTTTGGGGCAGCTAGCCTACGAGCAGTACTTC.

V gene TRBV10-2 combines with J gene TRBJ2-3; D is unclear. Trimming took off 5 bases at V and 10 bases at J, with 13 bases between the two ends. The CDR3 is 12 residues long. Germline V gene data show CDR1 as WSHSY and CDR2 as SAAADI. As DNA, the CDR3 is TGCGCCAGCAGTTTACCCCTCCAGGCGCAGTATTTT. Encoded protein: CASSLPLQAQYF.

This clonotype has a count of ten or more. This chain joins TRBV11-2 and TRBJ2-3; 10 positions agree with TRBD1. The V segment lost 1 base and the J segment 4 bases; nucleotides outside the gene matches: 11. Germline V gene data show CDR1 as SGHAT and CDR2 as FQNNGV. The CDR3 totals 18 residues. Here the CDR3 reads CASSLGRSGQGYADTQYF. In DNA, the CDR3 is TGTGCCAGCAGCTTAGGTCGTTCGGGACAGGGGTATGCAGATACGCAGTATTTT.

This clonotype was seen repeatedly, ten times or more. V usage is TRBV12-3 or TRBV12-4 and J usage is TRBJ2-1; 10 bases fit TRBD2. V shed 6 bases, J shed 6 bases, and the junction held 11 bases outside the gene matches. The CDR3 is 16 residues long. CDR3 in amino acids: CASRPPLAGESNEQFF. The CDR3 DNA reads TGTGCCAGCAGGCCCCCCCTAGCGGGAGAGAGCAATGAGCAGTTCTTC.

The chain is built from TRBV28 and TRBJ2-7; D not certain. In germline, CDR1 is MDHEN, CDR2 SYDVKM. V was trimmed by 6 bases and J by 3 bases, leaving 18 bases between them. There are 15 residues in the CDR3. CDR3 nucleotide sequence: TGTGCCAGCAGCTGGTCGGTTGGTCTGGGCTACGAGCAGTACTTC. Translated, it gives CASSWSVGLGYEQYF.

This clonotype was counted at least ten times. V usage is TRBV27 and J usage is TRBJ2-3, with D unclear. V lost 5 bases and J lost 10, with 16 bases in between. The CDR3 has 13 amino acids. Per the germline V gene, CDR1 is MNHEY and CDR2 is SMNVEV (reference sequence). Here the CDR3 reads CASSTQATEPQYF. CDR3 bases: TGTGCCAGCAGTACCCAGGCGACGGAGCCGCAGTATTTT.

This clonotype was detected ten times or more. This chain links TRBV7-6 with TRBJ2-1; 7 bases line up with TRBD1. The ends lost 11 bases at V and 6 bases at J; junction bases unmatched: 13. The CDR3 is 14 amino acids. CDR1 is SGHVS, CDR2 FNYEAQ, per germline. The CDR3 region has the DNA TGTGCCTCCAAACAGGGGTCTGGTTCCAATGAGCAGTTCTTC. This translates into CASKQGSGSNEQFF.

This chain links TRBV10-3 with TRBJ2-1; no definite D call. Germline CDR1 ENHRY, CDR2 SYGVKD. Deletions cut 5 bases from V and 4 bases from J, with 12 bases between. The CDR3 covers 14 residues. The CDR3 loop reads CAISPARRYNEQFF. For the CDR3, the DNA is TGTGCCATCAGTCCGGCCAGACGGTACAATGAGCAGTTCTTC.

This clonotype was found many times. The chain uses TRBV12-3 or TRBV12-4 and TRBJ2-2; the D is unclear. V shed 0 bases and J shed 5 bases, with 1 base lying between them. The CDR3 covers 12 residues. The CDR3 loop is CASSLATGELFF. DNA for the CDR3: TGTGCCAGCAGTTTAGCGACCGGGGAGCTGTTTTTT.

This clonotype was observed at least ten times. The rearrangement links TRBV11-2 to TRBJ2-3; D remains ambiguous. V was trimmed by 0 bases and J by 7 bases, leaving 5 bases between them. From germline, CDR1 is SGHAT and CDR2 FQNNGV. The CDR3 length is 12 residues. The CDR3 coding sequence is TGTGCCAGCAGCTTAGATCGGCATACGCAGTATTTT. Amino acid sequence: CASSLDRHTQYF.

This clonotype has ten or more counts. The genes are TRBV6-1 and TRBJ1-3; D unclear. Germline V gene data show CDR1 as MNHNS and CDR2 as SASEGT. The CDR3 sequence is 14 residues long. V gave up 8 bases and J gave up 3 bases, with 14 bases separating them. Here the CDR3 DNA reads TGTGCCAGCCGAGACCGGGTGGGTGGAAACACCATATATTTT. This encodes CASRDRVGGNTIYF.

This clonotype was recorded at least ten times. The chain recombines TRBV6-1 with TRBJ1-1; D remains unclear. The V end was cut by 3 bases, the J end by 6 bases, with 17 bases between. Germline CDR1 is MNHNS and CDR2 is SASEGT. The CDR3 is 15 amino acids. CDR3 DNA sequence: TGTGCCAGCAGTGACGCCCGGGCAGCCTACCCTGAAGCTTTCTTT. Translating gives CASSDARAAYPEAFF.

This clonotype was recorded many times. This rearrangement joins TRBV27 to TRBJ2-3, with a possible D match to TRBD1 (5 bases). Trimming removed 5 bases from V and 0 bases from J, with 9 bases in between. Germline-derived CDR1 and CDR2 are MNHEY and SMNVEV (reference sequence). The CDR3 has 14 residues. The CDR3 DNA reads as TGTGCCAGCAGTCTAGACAGCAGCACAGATACGCAGTATTTT. Translated: CASSLDSSTDTQYF.

This clonotype appeared many times. The chain employs TRBV27 and TRBJ1-5; 7 bases agree with TRBD1. Unmatched junction bases numbered 15, after V lost 2 bases and J lost 2 bases. Germline-derived CDR1 and CDR2 are MNHEY and SMNVEV (reference sequence). This CDR3 has 19 residues. CDR3 sequence: CASSLISQQGQRGNQPQHF. The CDR3 DNA sequence: TGTGCCAGCAGTTTAATCTCACAACAGGGGCAACGGGGCAATCAGCCCCAGCATTTT.

This clonotype occurred many times. The V and J genes are TRBV20-1 and TRBJ1-6; D unclear. Trimming stripped 0 bases from V and 7 bases from J, with 19 bases between. The CDR3 contains 17 residues. Germline-derived CDR1 and CDR2 are DFQATT and SNEGSKA (reference sequence). CDR3 loop: CSARDPARASWNSPLHF. The CDR3 DNA reads as TGCAGTGCTAGAGATCCCGCTAGGGCCAGTTGGAATTCACCCCTCCACTTT.

With respect to this clonotype: This is likely a read error, given that the CDR3 carries no conserved phenylalanine or tryptophan at its end. This chain uses TRBV7-2 with TRBJ2-1; TRBD1 agrees at 8 bases. Germline V gene lookup returns CDR1 SGHTA and CDR2 FQGNSA. The CDR3 length is 13 residues. V trimming: 5 bases; J trimming: 9 bases; junction bases outside the gene matches: 6. The CDR3 coding sequence is TGTGCCAGCAGCGTTTTCAGGGGGCGTGAGCAGTTCTTG. It is translated as CASSVFRGREQFL.

This clonotype was recorded many times. The chain combines TRBV20-1 with TRBJ1-1; D is undetermined. This CDR3 comprises 16 residues. Per germline, CDR1 DFQATT and CDR2 SNEGSKA (reference sequence). The ends were cut back, 0 bases at V and 0 bases at J, with 14 bases in the middle. The CDR3 loop is CSARESKWTLNTEAFF. The DNA of the CDR3 is TGCAGTGCTAGAGAATCCAAGTGGACTTTGAACACTGAAGCTTTCTTT.

This clonotype has at least ten counts. The V gene is TRBV7-8, the J gene TRBJ2-5; 12 nucleotides align to TRBD2. Germline CDR1 SGHVS, CDR2 FQNEAQ. This CDR3 is built from 17 residues. V lost 2 bases and J lost 7; bases outside the gene matches: 11. CDR3 bases: TGTGCCAGCAGCTTATATCTAGCGGGAGGGATCCAGGGGACCCAGTACTTC. Protein: CASSLYLAGGIQGTQYF.

This clonotype was seen ten or more times. The chain employs TRBV7-2 and TRBJ2-1; 9 positions match TRBD2. Germline V gene data show CDR1 as SGHTA and CDR2 as FQGNSA. V lost 3 bases, J lost 11 bases, and 8 bases stayed unmatched. The CDR3 covers 14 residues. The CDR3 is CASSFKLAGAKQFF. The CDR3 DNA reads as TGTGCCAGCAGCTTTAAACTAGCGGGCGCAAAGCAGTTCTTC. The variable domain in full, completed from reference TRBV7-2 and TRBJ2-1, reads GAGVSQSPSNKVTEKGKDVELRCDPISGHTALYWYRQSLGQGLEFLIYFQGNSAPDKSGLPSDRFSAERTGGSVSTLTIQRTQQEDSAVYLCASSFKLAGAKQFFGPGTRLTVL.

In its sample, this clonotype was seen many times. This chain uses TRBV7-9 with TRBJ1-1; D unclear. This CDR3 is built from 14 residues. Germline assignment: CDR1 SEHNR and CDR2 FQNEAQ (reference sequence). Trimming stripped 3 bases from V and 1 base from J, with 9 bases between. The CDR3 loop reads CASSLPSSNTEAFF. The CDR3 nucleotides are TGTGCCAGCAGCTTGCCGTCCTCGAACACTGAAGCTTTCTTT.

This clonotype was seen ten or more times. The chain uses TRBV12-3 or TRBV12-4 and TRBJ1-5, with D unclear. The CDR3 runs 14 residues. Trimming shortened V by 2 bases and J by 3 bases, and 8 bases separated the two germline ends. The DNA for the CDR3 is TGTGCCAGCAGTTTATCTGGGGTCAATCAGCCCCAGCATTTT. Residues: CASSLSGVNQPQHF.